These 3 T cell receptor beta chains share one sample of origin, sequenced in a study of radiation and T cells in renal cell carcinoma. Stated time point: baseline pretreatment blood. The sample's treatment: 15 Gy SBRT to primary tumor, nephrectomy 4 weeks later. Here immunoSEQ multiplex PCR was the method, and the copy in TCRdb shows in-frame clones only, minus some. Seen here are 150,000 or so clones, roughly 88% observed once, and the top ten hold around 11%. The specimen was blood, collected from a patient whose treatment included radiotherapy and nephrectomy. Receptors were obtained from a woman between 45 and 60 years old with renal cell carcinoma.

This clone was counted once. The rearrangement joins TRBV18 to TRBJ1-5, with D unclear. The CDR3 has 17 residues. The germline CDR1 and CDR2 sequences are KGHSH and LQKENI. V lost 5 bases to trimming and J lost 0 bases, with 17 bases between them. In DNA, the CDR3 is TGTGCCAGCTCATCCACAGAGGCCTCCTATAGCAATCAGCCCCAGCATTTT. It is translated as CASSSTEASYSNQPQHF.

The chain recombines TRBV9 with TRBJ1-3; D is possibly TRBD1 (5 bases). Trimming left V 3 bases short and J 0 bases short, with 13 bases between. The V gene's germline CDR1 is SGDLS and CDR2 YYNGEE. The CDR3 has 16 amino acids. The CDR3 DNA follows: TGTGCCAGCAGCGCAGACAGCCGGAACTCTGGAAACACCATATATTTT. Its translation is CASSADSRNSGNTIYF.

The CDR3 nucleotides are TGTGCCAGCAGCGTAGGGTCAGGGGAGCCTGGAAACACCATATATTTT. Encoded protein: CASSVGSGEPGNTIYF. The rearrangement links TRBV9 to TRBJ1-3; D possibly corresponds to TRBD1 (6 bases). Germline CDR1 SGDLS, CDR2 YYNGEE. The CDR3 sequence is 16 residues long. V dropped 0 bases and J dropped 2 bases, with 12 bases sitting between them.